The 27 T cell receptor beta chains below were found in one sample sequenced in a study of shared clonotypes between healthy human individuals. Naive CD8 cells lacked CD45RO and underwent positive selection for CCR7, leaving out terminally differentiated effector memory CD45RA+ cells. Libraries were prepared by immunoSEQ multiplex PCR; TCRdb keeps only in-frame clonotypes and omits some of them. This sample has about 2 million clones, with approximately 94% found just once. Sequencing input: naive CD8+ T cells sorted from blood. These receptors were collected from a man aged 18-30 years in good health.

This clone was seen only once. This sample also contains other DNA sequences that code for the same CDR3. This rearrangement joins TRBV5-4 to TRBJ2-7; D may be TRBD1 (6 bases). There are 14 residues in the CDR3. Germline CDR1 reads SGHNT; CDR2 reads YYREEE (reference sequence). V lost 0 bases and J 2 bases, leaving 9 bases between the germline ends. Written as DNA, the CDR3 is TGTGCCAGCAGCTTGGGACAGGCCACCTACGAGCAGTACTTC. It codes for CASSLGQATYEQYF.

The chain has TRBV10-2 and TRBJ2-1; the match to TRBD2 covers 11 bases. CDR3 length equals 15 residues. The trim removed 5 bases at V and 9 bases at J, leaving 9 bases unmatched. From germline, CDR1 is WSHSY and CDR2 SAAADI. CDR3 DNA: TGCGCCAGCAGTAATCCGACTAGCGGGATAACTGAGCAGTTCTTC. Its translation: CASSNPTSGITEQFF.

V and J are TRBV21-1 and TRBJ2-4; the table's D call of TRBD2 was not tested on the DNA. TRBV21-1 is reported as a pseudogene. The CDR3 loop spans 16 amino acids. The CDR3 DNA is TGTGCCAGCAGCAAGGAGGACGGGGAATGCAAAAACATTCAGTACTTC. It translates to CASSKEDGECKNIQYF.

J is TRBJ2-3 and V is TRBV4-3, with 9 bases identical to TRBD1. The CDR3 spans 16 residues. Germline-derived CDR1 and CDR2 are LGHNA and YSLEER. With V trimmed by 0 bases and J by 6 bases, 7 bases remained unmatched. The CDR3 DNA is TGCGCCAGCAGCCAAGATGACAGGGGGTCCGCGGATACGCAGTATTTT. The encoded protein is CASSQDDRGSADTQYF.

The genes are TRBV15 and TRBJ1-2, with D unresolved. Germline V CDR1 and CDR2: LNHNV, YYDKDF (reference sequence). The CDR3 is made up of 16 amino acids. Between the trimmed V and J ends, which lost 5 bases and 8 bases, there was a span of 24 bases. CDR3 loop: CATSAARLAVEGGYTF. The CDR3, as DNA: TGTGCCACCAGCGCCGCACGACTCGCGGTGGAAGGAGGCTACACCTTC.

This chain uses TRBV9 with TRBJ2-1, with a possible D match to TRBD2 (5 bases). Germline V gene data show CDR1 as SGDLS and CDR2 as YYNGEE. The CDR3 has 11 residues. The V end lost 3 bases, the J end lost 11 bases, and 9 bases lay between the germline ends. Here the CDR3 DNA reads TGTGCCAGCAGCGCCGGGGAGAAGCAGTTCTTC. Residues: CASSAGEKQFF.

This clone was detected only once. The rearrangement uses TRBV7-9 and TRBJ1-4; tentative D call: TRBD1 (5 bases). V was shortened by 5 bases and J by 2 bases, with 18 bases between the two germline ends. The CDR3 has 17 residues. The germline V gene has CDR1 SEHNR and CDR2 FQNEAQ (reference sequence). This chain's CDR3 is CASSGKNSGFTNEKLFF. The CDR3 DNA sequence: TGTGCCAGCAGCGGCAAAAATTCAGGGTTCACTAATGAAAAACTGTTTTTT.

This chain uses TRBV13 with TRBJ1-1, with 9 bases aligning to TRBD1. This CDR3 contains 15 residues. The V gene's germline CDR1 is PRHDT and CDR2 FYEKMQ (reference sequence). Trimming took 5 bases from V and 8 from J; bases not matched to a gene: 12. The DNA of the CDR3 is TGTGCCAGCAGCCACAGGGGGCCCGGATACTCGGAAGCTTTCTTT. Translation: CASSHRGPGYSEAFF.

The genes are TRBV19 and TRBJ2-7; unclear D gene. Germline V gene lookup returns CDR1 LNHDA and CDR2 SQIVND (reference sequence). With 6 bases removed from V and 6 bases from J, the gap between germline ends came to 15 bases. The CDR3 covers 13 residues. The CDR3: CASSDLTRSEQYF. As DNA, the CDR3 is TGTGCCAGTAGCGACCTAACTCGATCCGAGCAGTACTTC. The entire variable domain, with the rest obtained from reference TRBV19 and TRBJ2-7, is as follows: DGGITQSPKYLFRKEGQNVTLSCEQNLNHDAMYWYRQDPGQGLRLIYYSQIVNDFQKGDIAEGYSVSREKKESFPLTVTSAQKNPTAFYLCASSDLTRSEQYFGPGTRLTVT.

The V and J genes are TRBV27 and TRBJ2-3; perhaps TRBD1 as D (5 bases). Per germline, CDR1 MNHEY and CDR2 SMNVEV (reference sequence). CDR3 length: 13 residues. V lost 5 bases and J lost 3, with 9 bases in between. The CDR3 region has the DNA TGTGCCAGCAGTCCGACAGTTACAGATACGCAGTATTTT. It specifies CASSPTVTDTQYF.

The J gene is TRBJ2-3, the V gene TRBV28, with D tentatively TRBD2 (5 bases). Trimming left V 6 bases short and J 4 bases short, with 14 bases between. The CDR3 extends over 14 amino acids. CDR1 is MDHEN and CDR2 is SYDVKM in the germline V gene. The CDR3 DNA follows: TGTGCCAGCAGGCGGGTCGAAGCGCCAGATACGCAGTATTTT. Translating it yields CASRRVEAPDTQYF.

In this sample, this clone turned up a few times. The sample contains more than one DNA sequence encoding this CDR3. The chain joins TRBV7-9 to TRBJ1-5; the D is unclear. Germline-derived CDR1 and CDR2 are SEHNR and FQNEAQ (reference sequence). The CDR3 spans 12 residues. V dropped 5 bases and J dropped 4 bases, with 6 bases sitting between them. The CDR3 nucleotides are TGTGCCAGCAGCCGGGGAAATCAGCCCCAGCATTTT. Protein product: CASSRGNQPQHF.

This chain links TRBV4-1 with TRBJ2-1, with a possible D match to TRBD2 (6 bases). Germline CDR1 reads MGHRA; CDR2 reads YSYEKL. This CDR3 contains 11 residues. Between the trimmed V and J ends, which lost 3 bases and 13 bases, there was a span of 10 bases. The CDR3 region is CASSQGLAQFF. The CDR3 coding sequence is TGCGCCAGCAGCCAGGGACTGGCACAGTTCTTC.

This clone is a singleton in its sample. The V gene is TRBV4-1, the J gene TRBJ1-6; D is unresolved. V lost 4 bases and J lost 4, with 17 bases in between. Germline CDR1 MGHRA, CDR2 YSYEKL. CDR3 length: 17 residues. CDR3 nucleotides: TGCGCCAGCAGCCCTCTTTCGGGCCCAGGATATAATTCACCCCTCCACTTT. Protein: CASSPLSGPGYNSPLHF.

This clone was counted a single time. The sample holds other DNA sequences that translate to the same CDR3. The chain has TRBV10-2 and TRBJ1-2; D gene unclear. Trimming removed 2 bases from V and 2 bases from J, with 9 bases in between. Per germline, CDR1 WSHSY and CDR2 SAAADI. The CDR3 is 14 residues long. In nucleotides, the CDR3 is TGCGCCAGCAGTGAGAGTAGAGGAAACTATGGCTACACCTTC. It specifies CASSESRGNYGYTF.

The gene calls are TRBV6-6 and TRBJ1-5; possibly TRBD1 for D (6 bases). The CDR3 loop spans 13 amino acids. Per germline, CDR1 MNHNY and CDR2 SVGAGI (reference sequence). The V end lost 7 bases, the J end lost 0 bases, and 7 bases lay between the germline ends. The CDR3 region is CASKGDSNQPQHF. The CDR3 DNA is TGTGCCAGCAAGGGGGATAGCAATCAGCCCCAGCATTTT.

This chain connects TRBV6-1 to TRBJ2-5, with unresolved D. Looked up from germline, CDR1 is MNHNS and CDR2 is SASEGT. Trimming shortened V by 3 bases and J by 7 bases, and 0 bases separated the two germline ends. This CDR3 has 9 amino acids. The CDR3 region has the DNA TGTGCCAGCAGTGAGACCCAGTACTTC. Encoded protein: CASSETQYF.

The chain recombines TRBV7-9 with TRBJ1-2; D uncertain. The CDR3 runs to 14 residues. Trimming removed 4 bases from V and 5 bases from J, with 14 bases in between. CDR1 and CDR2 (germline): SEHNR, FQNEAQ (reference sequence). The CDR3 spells CASSSGNVRYGYTF. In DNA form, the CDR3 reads TGTGCCAGCAGCTCGGGTAACGTTCGGTATGGCTACACCTTC.

The CDR3 loop is CASSLDGRGSEKLFF. The CDR3 DNA reads TGTGCCAGCAGCTTAGATGGCAGGGGGAGTGAAAAACTGTTTTTT. J is TRBJ1-4 and V is TRBV11-2; 7 bases match TRBD1. This CDR3 has 15 amino acids. The germline V gene encodes CDR1 SGHAT and CDR2 FQNNGV. Losses at the gene ends were 0 bases for V and 7 bases for J; bases not matched to a gene: 5.

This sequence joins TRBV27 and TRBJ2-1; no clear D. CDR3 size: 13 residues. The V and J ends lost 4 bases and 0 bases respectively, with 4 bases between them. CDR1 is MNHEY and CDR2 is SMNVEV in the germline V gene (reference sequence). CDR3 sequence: CASSSNSYNEQFF. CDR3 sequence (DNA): TGTGCCAGCAGTTCAAACTCCTACAATGAGCAGTTCTTC.

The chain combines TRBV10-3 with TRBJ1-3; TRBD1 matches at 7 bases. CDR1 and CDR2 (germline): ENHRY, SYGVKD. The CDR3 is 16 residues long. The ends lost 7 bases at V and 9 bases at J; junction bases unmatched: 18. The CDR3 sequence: CAITPDRPPHFGTIYF. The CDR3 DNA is TGTGCCATCACCCCGGACAGGCCTCCCCACTTTGGCACCATATATTTT.

The CDR3 region has the DNA TGCGCCAGCAGTGAGGGGACGCGAGGGGTCGGGGAGCTGTTTTTT. It encodes CASSEGTRGVGELFF. The J gene is TRBJ2-2, the V gene TRBV10-2; tentatively, D is TRBD1 or TRBD2 (5 bases each). Germline CDR1 is WSHSY and CDR2 is SAAADI. This CDR3 region has 15 residues. The germline V and J ends were trimmed by 2 bases and 7 bases, with 14 bases remaining between them.

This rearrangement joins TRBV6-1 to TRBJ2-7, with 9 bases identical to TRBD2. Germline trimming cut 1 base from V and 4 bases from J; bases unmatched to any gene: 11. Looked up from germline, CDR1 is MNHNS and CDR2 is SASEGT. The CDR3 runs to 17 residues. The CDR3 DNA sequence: TGTGCCAGCAGTGAAGTTGCGGCGCGGGAGGGCCTATACGAGCAGTACTTC. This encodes CASSEVAAREGLYEQYF.

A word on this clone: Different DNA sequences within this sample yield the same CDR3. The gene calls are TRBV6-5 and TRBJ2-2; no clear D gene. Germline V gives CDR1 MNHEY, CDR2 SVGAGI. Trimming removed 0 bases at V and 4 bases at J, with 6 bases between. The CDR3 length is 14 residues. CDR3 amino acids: CASSYSWGTGELFF. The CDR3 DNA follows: TGTGCCAGCAGTTACTCGTGGGGCACCGGGGAGCTGTTTTTT.

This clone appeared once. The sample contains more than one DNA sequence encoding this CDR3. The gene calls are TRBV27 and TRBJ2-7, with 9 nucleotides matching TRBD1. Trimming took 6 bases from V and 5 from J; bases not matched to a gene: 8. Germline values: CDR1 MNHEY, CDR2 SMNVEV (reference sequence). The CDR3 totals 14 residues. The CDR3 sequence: CASSLRDRVHEQYF. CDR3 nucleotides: TGTGCCAGCAGCTTGAGGGACAGGGTCCACGAGCAGTACTTC.

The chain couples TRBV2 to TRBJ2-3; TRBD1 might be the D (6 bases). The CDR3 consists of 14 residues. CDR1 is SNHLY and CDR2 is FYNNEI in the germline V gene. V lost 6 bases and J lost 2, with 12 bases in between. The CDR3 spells CASSRDTSTDTQYF. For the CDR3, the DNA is TGTGCCAGCAGCCGGGACACCTCCACAGATACGCAGTATTTT.

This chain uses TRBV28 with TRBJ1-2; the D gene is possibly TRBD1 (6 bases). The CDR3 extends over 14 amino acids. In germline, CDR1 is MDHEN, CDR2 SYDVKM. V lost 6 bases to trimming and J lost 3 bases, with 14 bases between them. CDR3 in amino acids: CASRWGANDYGYTF. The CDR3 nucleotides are TGTGCCAGCAGATGGGGGGCGAATGACTATGGCTACACCTTC.